A selection of T cell receptor beta chains follows, all from one sample in a study of cytomegalovirus exposure and HLA in healthy donors. The data were produced by immunoSEQ multiplex PCR, yet TCRdb's version contains in-frame clones alone and is incomplete. The sample has under 250,000 clones; around four fifths are singletons. Source material: PBMCs. These receptors were collected from a woman aged 18-29 years in good health and CMV-seronegative. The CDR3 runs from the conserved cysteine through the conserved F or W. A D gene is named only where the DNA matches it firmly. A row's size may be missing; if present it is once, few, many or a size class.

clone_size: .
j_call: TRBJ2-5
d_call: .
v_call: TRBV7-9
cdr3_aa: CASSLAASRDQETQYF
cdr3_nt: TGTGCCAGCAGCTTAGCGGCGTCTAGGGACCAAGAGACCCAGTACTTC

clone_size: .
j_call: TRBJ2-3
d_call: TRBD2
v_call: TRBV11-2
cdr3_aa: CASSRVSGGSSDTQYF
cdr3_nt: TGTGCCAGCAGCCGTGTTTCGGGGGGTTCGTCAGATACGCAGTATTTT

clone_size: .
j_call: TRBJ2-4
d_call: TRBD2
v_call: TRBV2
cdr3_aa: CASISGLGVNIQYF
cdr3_nt: TGTGCCAGCATTTCGGGACTAGGAGTGAACATTCAGTACTTC

clone_size: .
j_call: TRBJ2-3
d_call: TRBD1
v_call: TRBV6-1
cdr3_aa: CASNTGGAGTDTQYF
cdr3_nt: TGTGCCAGCAATACAGGGGGCGCGGGCACAGATACGCAGTATTTT

clone_size: once
j_call: TRBJ2-7
d_call: TRBD2
v_call: TRBV19
cdr3_aa: CASSTTSGGAREQYF
cdr3_nt: TGTGCCAGTAGTACAACTAGCGGGGGGGCCCGAGAGCAGTACTTC

clone_size: .
j_call: TRBJ2-5
d_call: .
v_call: TRBV10-2
cdr3_aa: CASRYGSETQYF
cdr3_nt: TGCGCCAGCAGGTATGGGTCCGAGACCCAGTACTTC

clone_size: few
j_call: TRBJ1-1
d_call: .
v_call: TRBV21-1
cdr3_aa: CASSKVQMNTEAFF
cdr3_nt: TGTGCCAGCAGCAAAGTACAGATGAACACTGAAGCTTTCTTT

clone_size: .
j_call: TRBJ2-2
d_call: TRBD1
v_call: TRBV11-2
cdr3_aa: CATLTGVTGELFF
cdr3_nt: TGTGCCACCCTGACAGGGGTCACCGGGGAGCTGTTTTTT

clone_size: .
j_call: TRBJ2-7
d_call: .
v_call: TRBV30
cdr3_aa: CAWTPRGREYEQYF
cdr3_nt: TGTGCCTGGACCCCGAGGGGTCGGGAATACGAGCAGTACTTC

clone_size: many
j_call: TRBJ2-7
d_call: TRBD2
v_call: TRBV28
cdr3_aa: CATTTVLAGVGEQYF
cdr3_nt: TGTGCCACCACTACTGTTCTAGCGGGTGTAGGCGAGCAGTACTTC